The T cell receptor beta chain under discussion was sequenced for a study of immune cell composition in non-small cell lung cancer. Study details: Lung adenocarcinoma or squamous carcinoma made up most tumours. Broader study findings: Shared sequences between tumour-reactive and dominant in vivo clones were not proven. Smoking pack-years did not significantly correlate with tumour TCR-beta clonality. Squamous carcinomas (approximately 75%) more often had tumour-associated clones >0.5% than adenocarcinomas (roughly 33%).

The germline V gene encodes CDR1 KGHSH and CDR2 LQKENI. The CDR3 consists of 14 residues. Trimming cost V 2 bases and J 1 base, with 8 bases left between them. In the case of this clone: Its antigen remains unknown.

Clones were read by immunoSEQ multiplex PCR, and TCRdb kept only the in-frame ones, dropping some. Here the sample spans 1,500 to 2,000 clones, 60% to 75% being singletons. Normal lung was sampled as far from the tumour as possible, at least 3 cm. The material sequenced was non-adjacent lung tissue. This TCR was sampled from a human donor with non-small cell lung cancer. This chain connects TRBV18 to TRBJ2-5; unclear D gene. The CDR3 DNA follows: TGTGCCAGCTCACCAGGCAACAGCCAAGAGACCCAGTACTTC. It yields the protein CASSPGNSQETQYF.